This T cell receptor beta chain was obtained from a study of identical twins. Study-wide points: Without tracking the same donors, conclusions rested on cross-sectional statistical analysis. Twins shared out-of-frame alpha sequences with excess low generation probability.

This clonotype was seen only a few times. Its antigen is as yet unknown. A universal primer binding site was introduced by template switching. The final cDNA contained unique molecular identifiers. TCRdb re-derived calls from the 5' RACE reads in MiXCR, one entry per CDR3 protein. The table lists 1.5 million to 2 million distinct CDR3 sequences, roughly 35% of them singletons, with approximately 0.29% in the top ten. The CDR3 totals 14 residues. CDR1 and CDR2 from the germline V gene are SQVTM and ANQGSEA. V was shortened by 6 bases and J by 5 bases, with 20 bases between the two germline ends. This receptor was identified in a newborn girl in good health. Material for sequencing was cord blood. The chain has TRBV29-1 and TRBJ2-7, with D perhaps TRBD2 (7 bases). CDR3 DNA sequence: TGCAGCGTGAGGGGAATAACAGGGAGGGACGAGCAGTACTTC. This sequence encodes CSVRGITGRDEQYF.